Shown below are 18 T cell receptor beta chains from a single sample sequenced in a study of T cell repertoires in cytomegalovirus infection. Each CDR3 protein gets one entry after TCRdb re-called the reads with MiXCR. The profile covers 150,000 to 200,000 distinct CDR3 sequences, with under 25% appearing a single time and about 3% taken by the ten largest. Sequencing input: PBMCs. The receptors were gathered from a human donor in good health (CMV status not recorded). Some clones in this sample may be carry-over from other donors' samples.

V gene TRBV12-5 combines with J gene TRBJ2-7, with TRBD2 as a possible D gene (6 bases). Germline V gene data show CDR1 as LGHNT and CDR2 as FRNRAP. V was trimmed by 3 bases and J by 4 bases, leaving 16 bases between them. The CDR3 consists of 15 residues. CDR3 nucleotide sequence: TGTGCTAGTGGTTTTGCCACCGGGAGAGGGTACGAGCAGTACTTC. Translation gives CASGFATGRGYEQYF.

V gene TRBV19 combines with J gene TRBJ2-3; 8 bases are a match to TRBD1. CDR3 length: 15 residues. Trimming cost V 3 bases and J 2 bases; bases outside gene matches: 4. CDR1 and CDR2 (germline): LNHDA, SQIVND (reference sequence). The CDR3 sequence: CASSMLGQVTDTQYF. In DNA form, the CDR3 reads TGTGCCAGTAGTATGTTGGGACAGGTCACAGATACGCAGTATTTT. Using reference TRBV19 and TRBJ2-3 for the parts outside the CDR3, the full variable domain is DGGITQSPKYLFRKEGQNVTLSCEQNLNHDAMYWYRQDPGQGLRLIYYSQIVNDFQKGDIAEGYSVSREKKESFPLTVTSAQKNPTAFYLCASSMLGQVTDTQYFGPGTRLTVL.

This clonotype was seen a handful of times. The chain employs TRBV20-1 and TRBJ2-7, with unresolved D. The germline CDR1 and CDR2 sequences are DFQATT and SNEGSKA (reference sequence). V shed 2 bases and J shed 4 bases, with 12 bases lying between them. The CDR3 spans 13 residues. The CDR3 DNA follows: TGCAGTGCTAGACCCAACGTATTTTACGAGCAGTACTTC. It yields the protein CSARPNVFYEQYF.

This clonotype appeared many times. The chain links TRBV12-3 or TRBV12-4 to TRBJ2-5, with 11 bases lining up with TRBD2. The CDR3 extends over 15 amino acids. Trimming took 4 bases from V and 2 from J; bases not matched to a gene: 3. CDR3 bases: TGTGCCAGCAGTTCCTGGACTAGCGGGCAAGAGACCCAGTACTTC. As protein: CASSSWTSGQETQYF.

This clonotype was seen a few times. The chain employs TRBV5-1 and TRBJ2-7; D is undetermined. CDR3 length: 12 amino acids. Trimming pared 0 bases from V and 8 bases from J, leaving 9 bases between. Germline V lookup: CDR1 SGHRS, CDR2 YFSETQ. CDR3: CASSLGGSQQYF. Written as DNA, the CDR3 is TGCGCCAGCAGCTTGGGTGGAAGTCAGCAGTACTTC.

V usage is TRBV12-3 or TRBV12-4 and J usage is TRBJ2-7; tentative D call: TRBD2 (6 bases). The CDR3 has 15 amino acids. V gave up 2 bases and J gave up 2 bases, with 13 bases separating them. CDR3 amino acids: CASSLSAGRTYEQYF. The CDR3 bases are TGTGCCAGCAGTTTATCGGCAGGGAGGACCTACGAGCAGTACTTC.

The chain carries TRBV11-1 and TRBJ2-3; possible D gene TRBD2, 5 bases. This CDR3 comprises 16 residues. Trimming pared 2 bases from V and 6 bases from J, leaving 18 bases between. The germline V gene encodes CDR1 SGHAT and CDR2 FQDESV (reference sequence). This CDR3 reads CASSLKSSGFGDTQYF. The CDR3, as DNA: TGTGCCAGCAGCTTAAAGTCTTCGGGGTTCGGGGATACGCAGTATTTT.

This clonotype was seen repeatedly, ten times or more. The gene calls are TRBV7-2 and TRBJ2-3; 7 bases are a match to TRBD2. CDR1 and CDR2 from the germline V gene are SGHTA and FQGNSA. The CDR3 loop spans 16 amino acids. Trimming took 1 base from V and 5 from J; bases not matched to a gene: 9. This CDR3 reads CASSLVGGGPEDTQYF. For the CDR3, the DNA is TGTGCCAGCAGCTTAGTTGGGGGAGGGCCGGAAGATACGCAGTATTTT.

This clonotype was seen at least ten times. This rearrangement joins TRBV11-2 to TRBJ2-2, with unresolved D. Germline values: CDR1 SGHAT, CDR2 FQNNGV. V was cut by 3 bases and J by 5 bases, with 7 bases left in between. This CDR3 region has 13 residues. The CDR3 spells CASSFDQTGELFF. For the CDR3, the DNA is TGTGCCAGCAGCTTCGACCAGACCGGGGAGCTGTTTTTT.

As for this clonotype: Being one base from a much bigger clone, this may be a read error. This sequence joins TRBV19 and TRBJ1-1; D is undetermined. The ends were cut back, 6 bases at V and 1 base at J, with 9 bases in the middle. Germline values: CDR1 LNHDA, CDR2 SQIVND (reference sequence). This CDR3 comprises 13 residues. The CDR3 protein is CASRIVGNTEAFF. CDR3 nucleotide sequence: TGTGCCAGTAGGATTGTAGGGAACACTGAAGCTTTCTTT.

Points on this clonotype: This may stem from a read error, because a much larger clone lies one nucleotide away. V gene TRBV7-3 combines with J gene TRBJ2-7; D possibly matches TRBD1 or TRBD2 (5 bases each). This CDR3 contains 12 residues. CDR1 and CDR2 (germline): SGHTA, FQGTGA. Between the trimmed V and J ends, which lost 5 bases and 5 bases, there was a span of 10 bases. In nucleotides, the CDR3 is TGTGCCAGCAGCCCGGGACCGGACGAGCAGTACTTC. Translating gives CASSPGPDEQYF.

This clonotype was recorded many times. This chain connects TRBV7-2 to TRBJ2-7, with 9 positions matching TRBD2. Germline V gene lookup returns CDR1 SGHTA and CDR2 FQGNSA. This CDR3 comprises 15 residues. The J segment lost 0 bases and the V segment lost 2 bases, leaving 2 bases of the junction unmatched. The CDR3, as DNA: TGTGCCAGCAGCTTACTAGCGGGGTACTCCTACGAGCAGTACTTC. It translates to CASSLLAGYSYEQYF.

This clonotype was found many times. The V gene is TRBV7-8, the J gene TRBJ1-2; D might be TRBD1 (6 bases). The CDR3 totals 17 residues. Trimming removed 1 base from V and 7 bases from J, with 22 bases in between. Per the germline V gene, CDR1 is SGHVS and CDR2 is FQNEAQ. This CDR3 is CASSLGGQGVLNVGYTF. CDR3 bases: TGTGCCAGCAGCTTAGGGGGACAAGGGGTCCTCAATGTTGGCTACACCTTC. Drawing the rest from reference TRBV7-8 and TRBJ1-2, the complete variable domain is GAGVSQSPRYKVAKRGQDVALRCDPISGHVSLFWYQQALGQGPEFLTYFQNEAQLDKSGLPSDRFFAERPEGSVSTLKIQRTQQEDSAVYLCASSLGGQGVLNVGYTFGSGTRLTVV.

This clonotype was seen only a few times. The chain joins TRBV7-2 to TRBJ1-1; tentatively, D is TRBD1 (5 bases). Trimming took off 2 bases at V and 0 bases at J, with 7 bases between the two ends. CDR1 and CDR2 (germline): SGHTA, FQGNSA. This CDR3 has 14 amino acids. CDR3 bases: TGTGCCAGCAGCTTACCAGGGATGAACACTGAAGCTTTCTTT. Translating gives CASSLPGMNTEAFF.

In this sample, this clonotype turned up a few times. The chain links TRBV11-2 to TRBJ1-4; 7 bases agree with TRBD1. Germline loops: CDR1 SGHAT, CDR2 FQNNGV. Trimming cost V 4 bases and J 5 bases; bases outside gene matches: 7. This CDR3 has 15 residues. The CDR3 DNA sequence: TGTGCCAGCAGCTCGCAGACAGGGAGAAATGAAAAACTGTTTTTT. Amino acids: CASSSQTGRNEKLFF.

Concerning this clonotype: A much larger clone differs by one base, so this may be a read error. This rearrangement joins TRBV7-2 to TRBJ2-5, with D unclear. CDR1 and CDR2 (germline): SGHTA, FQGNSA. V was clipped by 3 bases and J by 2 bases, with 10 bases between them. The length of the CDR3 is 14 residues. DNA for the CDR3: TGTGCCAGCAGCTTTCAGCGCTGTCAAGAGACCCAGTACTTC. Translated: CASSFQRCQETQYF.

This clonotype occurred once. A read error may account for a junction end that differs from germline. The chain is built from TRBV7-9 and TRBJ1-4; D is unclear. The germline V gene encodes CDR1 SEHNR and CDR2 FQNEAQ (reference sequence). This CDR3 has 15 amino acids. This chain's CDR3 is CASSLQTELNEILFF. The DNA for the CDR3 is TGTGCCAGCAGTCTCCAGACGGAGCTTAATGAAATACTGTTTTTT.

Only a few counts were recorded for this clonotype. The chain couples TRBV14 to TRBJ1-3; no clear D. The CDR3 runs 15 residues. Trimming cost V 0 bases and J 0 bases, with 6 bases left between them. The germline V gene encodes CDR1 SGHDN and CDR2 FVKESK. CDR3 coding DNA: TGTGCCAGCAGCCAAGATGGAATCTCTGGAAACACCATATATTTT. This encodes CASSQDGISGNTIYF.